The 17 T cell receptor beta chains presented below share a single source sample, sequenced in a study of CD8+ T cells in alopecia areata. The treatment here: oral pan-JAK inhibitor, 5-10 mg twice daily. cDNA serving as the sequencing template came from extracted, reverse transcribed RNA. Libraries were prepared by immunoSEQ multiplex PCR; TCRdb keeps only in-frame clonotypes and omits some of them. The repertoire has over 150,000 clones, around 59% of them found once; the top ten carry around 14%. Sequenced material: CD4+ T cells sorted from blood, taken at week 24, from a patient treated with tofacitinib. All receptors derive from a human donor with alopecia areata.

The CDR3 coding sequence is TGTGCCAGCTCACCACAGGGGGGATATGGCTACACCTTC. Protein sequence: CASSPQGGYGYTF. This chain links TRBV18 with TRBJ1-2; D is possibly TRBD1 (6 bases). Germline lookup yields CDR1 KGHSH and CDR2 LQKENI. The V gene lost 1 base and the J gene lost 5 bases, with 8 bases spanning the gap. The CDR3 sequence is 13 residues long.

The V and J genes are TRBV4-1 and TRBJ2-5; no reliable D call. The V end lost 4 bases, the J end lost 1 base, and 10 bases lay between the germline ends. Per the germline V gene, CDR1 is MGHRA and CDR2 is YSYEKL. The CDR3 is made up of 14 amino acids. The CDR3 DNA reads as TGCGCCAGCAGCCTAACGGACGGCCAAGAGACCCAGTACTTC. Translated: CASSLTDGQETQYF.

The sample holds one count of this clone. The genes are TRBV28 and TRBJ1-2; D perhaps matches TRBD1 (6 bases). V was cut by 1 base and J by 7 bases, with 13 bases left in between. CDR3 length: 14 amino acids. Germline V gene sequence: CDR1 MDHEN, CDR2 SYDVKM. CDR3 nucleotide sequence: TGTGCCAGCAGTTTATTGGCAGGGGTCTCTGGCTACACCTTC. It is translated as CASSLLAGVSGYTF.

The chain employs TRBV29-1 and TRBJ1-2; D is perhaps TRBD1 (5 bases). Deletions cut 6 bases from V and 7 bases from J, with 12 bases between. CDR1 is SQVTM and CDR2 is ANQGSEA in the germline V gene. This CDR3 has 11 amino acids. Here the CDR3 reads CSVGGLVGYTF. CDR3 DNA sequence: TGCAGCGTCGGGGGACTAGTTGGCTACACCTTC.

The J gene is TRBJ2-2, the V gene TRBV5-1; D not certain. The CDR3 totals 13 residues. The germline gives CDR1 SGHRS, CDR2 YFSETQ. The germline V and J ends were trimmed by 3 bases and 6 bases, with 9 bases remaining between them. DNA of the CDR3: TGCGCCAGCAGCTCAGTCCAGGCCGGGGAGCTGTTTTTT. As protein: CASSSVQAGELFF. Full variable domain (rest looked up from reference TRBV5-1 and TRBJ2-2): KAGVTQTPRYLIKTRGQQVTLSCSPISGHRSVSWYQQTPGQGLQFLFEYFSETQRNKGNFPGRFSGRQFSNSRSEMNVSTLELGDSALYLCASSSVQAGELFFGEGSRLTVL.

This clone was counted once. The genes are TRBV4-1 and TRBJ1-5; D not resolved. Trimming removed 2 bases at V and 4 bases at J, with 6 bases between. This CDR3 comprises 13 residues. The V gene's germline CDR1 is MGHRA and CDR2 YSYEKL. The CDR3 coding sequence is TGCGCCAGCAGCCAAAGAGGGAATCAGCCCCAGCATTTT. This translates into CASSQRGNQPQHF.

The count of this clone is one. The V and J genes are TRBV6-6 and TRBJ2-7, with unresolved D. Trimming shortened V by 8 bases and J by 4 bases, and 15 bases separated the two germline ends. Germline CDR1 reads MNHNY; CDR2 reads SVGAGI (reference sequence). The CDR3 sequence is 13 residues long. The CDR3 loop is CASQPQVTYEQYF. DNA of the CDR3: TGTGCCAGCCAGCCCCAGGTGACGTACGAGCAGTACTTC.

A note on this clone: A junction boundary mismatches the germline segment, possibly from a read error. V is TRBV20-1 and J is TRBJ2-5, with 7 bases fitting TRBD1. This CDR3 has 11 amino acids. Germline V gene sequence: CDR1 DFQATT, CDR2 SNEGSKA (reference sequence). The CDR3 coding sequence is TGCAGTGCTAGCCACGGGACAGCCTTTGACTTC. Protein sequence: CSASHGTAFDF.

The chain is built from TRBV5-1 and TRBJ2-2; D ambiguous. V shed 0 bases and J shed 0 bases, with 6 bases lying between them. The CDR3 has 15 residues. Per the germline V gene, CDR1 is SGHRS and CDR2 is YFSETQ. CDR3 loop: CASSLEQSNTGELFF. The CDR3 DNA reads as TGCGCCAGCAGCTTGGAACAGTCGAACACCGGGGAGCTGTTTTTT.

This clone was found a few times. This chain joins TRBV15 and TRBJ2-1; the D gene is possibly TRBD2 (5 bases). Trimming cost V 0 bases and J 4 bases, with 13 bases left between them. The CDR3 contains 16 residues. From germline, CDR1 is LNHNV and CDR2 YYDKDF (reference sequence). The CDR3 reads CATSRDRSGLYNEQFF. CDR3 DNA: TGTGCCACCAGCAGAGATAGGAGCGGACTTTACAATGAGCAGTTCTTC.

The J gene is TRBJ2-3, the V gene TRBV7-8; D possibly corresponds to TRBD1 (6 bases). V was clipped by 7 bases and J by 2 bases, with 16 bases between them. This CDR3 contains 15 residues. CDR1 SGHVS and CDR2 FQNEAQ come from the germline V gene. CDR3 region: CASTPDRSNTDTQYF. The CDR3 DNA reads TGTGCCAGCACCCCGGACAGAAGTAACACAGATACGCAGTATTTT.

V usage is TRBV5-1 and J usage is TRBJ2-5; TRBD1 agrees at 8 bases. Germline loops: CDR1 SGHRS, CDR2 YFSETQ. With 4 bases clipped from V and 3 bases from J, the junction kept 5 bases outside the gene matches. CDR3 length: 14 amino acids. The CDR3, as DNA: TGCGCCAGCAGCACCGGACAGGGAAAAGAGACCCAGTACTTC. Its translation: CASSTGQGKETQYF.

This clone came up once. The rearrangement joins TRBV18 to TRBJ1-2; D unclear. Germline CDR1 and CDR2: KGHSH and LQKENI. CDR3 length: 13 residues. V was pared by 3 bases and J by 2 bases, with 7 bases between. The CDR3 reads CASSPGGNYGYTF. The DNA for the CDR3 is TGTGCCAGCTCACCTGGCGGAAACTATGGCTACACCTTC. The variable domain in full, completed from reference TRBV18 and TRBJ1-2, reads NAGVMQNPRHLVRRRGQEARLRCSPMKGHSHVYWYRQLPEEGLKFMVYLQKENIIDESGMPKERFSAEFPKEGPSILRIQQVVRGDSAAYFCASSPGGNYGYTFGSGTRLTVV.

The chain couples TRBV7-8 to TRBJ1-2, with D tentatively TRBD1 (6 bases). CDR1 is SGHVS, CDR2 FQNEAQ, per germline. V shed 4 bases and J shed 10 bases, with 13 bases lying between them. CDR3 size: 12 residues. This CDR3 is CASSYERGHYTF. The CDR3 bases are TGTGCCAGCAGCTACGAACGGGGGCACTACACCTTC.

This sequence joins TRBV5-6 and TRBJ2-2; D may be TRBD1 (5 bases). Trimming cost V 7 bases and J 6 bases, with 10 bases left between them. This CDR3 is built from 12 residues. Germline V gene sequence: CDR1 SGHDT, CDR2 YYEEEE. As DNA, the CDR3 is TGTGCCAGCCGGACACCGCCCGGGGAGCTGTTTTTT. It specifies CASRTPPGELFF.

This sequence joins TRBV25-1 and TRBJ1-1; D remains ambiguous. CDR1 and CDR2 (germline): MGHDK, SYGVNS. Trimming left V 0 bases short and J 3 bases short, with 8 bases between. This CDR3 is 14 amino acids long. The CDR3, as DNA: TGTGCCAGCAGTGAATACGGGGAAGACACTGAAGCTTTCTTT. Its protein is CASSEYGEDTEAFF.

With respect to this clone: This same CDR3 is encoded by further DNA sequences in the sample. The chain is built from TRBV9 and TRBJ2-5; no reliable D call. With 1 base removed from V and 2 bases from J, the gap between germline ends came to 0 bases. The CDR3 has 11 amino acids. CDR1 is SGDLS, CDR2 YYNGEE, per germline. In DNA form, the CDR3 reads TGTGCCAGCAGCGTACAAGAGACCCAGTACTTC. It encodes CASSVQETQYF.